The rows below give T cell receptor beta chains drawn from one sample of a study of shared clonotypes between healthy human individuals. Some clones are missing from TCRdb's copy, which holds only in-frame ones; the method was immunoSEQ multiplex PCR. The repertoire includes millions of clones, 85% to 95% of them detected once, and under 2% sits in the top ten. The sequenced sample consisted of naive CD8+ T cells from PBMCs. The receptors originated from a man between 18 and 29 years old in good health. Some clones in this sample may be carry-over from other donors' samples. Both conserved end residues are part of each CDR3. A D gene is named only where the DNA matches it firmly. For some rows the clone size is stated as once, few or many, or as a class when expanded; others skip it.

cdr3_aa: CASSFRGDQEQYF
cdr3_nt: TGTGCCAGCAGCTTTAGGGGGGACCAGGAGCAGTACTTC
d_call: -
v_call: TRBV7-9
clone_size: -
j_call: TRBJ2-7

cdr3_aa: CASSGQVGYEQYF
cdr3_nt: TGTGCCAGCAGTGGACAGGTGGGCTACGAGCAGTACTTC
d_call: -
v_call: TRBV6-1
clone_size: -
j_call: TRBJ2-7

cdr3_aa: CASSETPWNEQFF
cdr3_nt: TGTGCCAGCAGTGAAACACCCTGGAATGAGCAGTTCTTC
d_call: -
v_call: TRBV2
clone_size: -
j_call: TRBJ2-1

cdr3_aa: CASRSPGELFF
cdr3_nt: TGTGCCAGCAGATCCCCCGGGGAGCTGTTTTTT
d_call: -
v_call: TRBV7-9
clone_size: -
j_call: TRBJ2-2

cdr3_aa: CASSQGLAGLTGELFF
cdr3_nt: TGTGCCAGCAGCCAGGGACTAGCGGGACTCACCGGGGAGCTGTTTTTT
d_call: TRBD2
v_call: TRBV7-3
clone_size: -
j_call: TRBJ2-2

cdr3_aa: CASSVGLAGVSYEQYF
cdr3_nt: TGTGCCAGCAGCGTAGGACTAGCGGGGGTCTCCTACGAGCAGTACTTC
d_call: TRBD2
v_call: TRBV9
clone_size: -
j_call: TRBJ2-7

cdr3_aa: CATSQDGSSYEQYF
cdr3_nt: TGTGCCACCAGCCAAGACGGGAGCTCCTACGAGCAGTACTTC
d_call: -
v_call: TRBV15
clone_size: -
j_call: TRBJ2-7

cdr3_aa: CASSLTRPPAPSDNEQFF
cdr3_nt: TGTGCCAGCAGTTTAACGAGACCACCAGCCCCGAGCGATAATGAGCAGTTCTTC
d_call: -
v_call: TRBV28
clone_size: -
j_call: TRBJ2-1

cdr3_aa: CASSLKTSGSQETQYF
cdr3_nt: TGTGCCAGCAGTCTCAAGACTAGCGGGAGCCAAGAGACCCAGTACTTC
d_call: TRBD2
v_call: TRBV27
clone_size: -
j_call: TRBJ2-5

cdr3_aa: CAGLSTDTQYF
cdr3_nt: TGTGCCGGCCTTAGCACAGATACGCAGTATTTT
d_call: -
v_call: TRBV2
clone_size: -
j_call: TRBJ2-3

cdr3_aa: CANRGRGANVLTF
cdr3_nt: TGTGCCAACCGTGGCCGAGGGGCCAACGTCCTGACTTTC
d_call: -
v_call: TRBV6-4
clone_size: -
j_call: TRBJ2-6

cdr3_aa: CSVVISRALYEQYF
cdr3_nt: TGCAGCGTTGTCATCTCGCGGGCCCTCTACGAGCAGTACTTC
d_call: -
v_call: TRBV29-1
clone_size: -
j_call: TRBJ2-7

cdr3_aa: CASSLEGSSYEQYF
cdr3_nt: TGTGCCAGCAGCTTAGAGGGCAGCTCCTACGAGCAGTACTTC
d_call: -
v_call: TRBV7-6
clone_size: -
j_call: TRBJ2-7

cdr3_aa: CATRQTLTGELFF
cdr3_nt: TGTGCCACCCGACAGACCCTCACCGGGGAGCTGTTTTTT
d_call: -
v_call: TRBV7-6
clone_size: -
j_call: TRBJ2-2

cdr3_aa: CASSSTSKGAEGYEQFF
cdr3_nt: TGTGCCAGCAGCTCTACGAGTAAGGGGGCTGAGGGTTATGAGCAGTTCTTC
d_call: TRBD1
v_call: TRBV5-4
clone_size: -
j_call: TRBJ2-1

cdr3_aa: CATSHRASGALGEQFF
cdr3_nt: TGTGCCACCAGCCACAGGGCTAGCGGGGCCCTAGGGGAGCAGTTCTTC
d_call: TRBD2
v_call: TRBV15
clone_size: -
j_call: TRBJ2-1

cdr3_aa: CASGSLTGPPDTQYF
cdr3_nt: TGTGCCAGTGGTTCATTAACGGGGCCTCCAGATACGCAGTATTTT
d_call: -
v_call: TRBV19
clone_size: -
j_call: TRBJ2-3

cdr3_aa: CASYMNTEAFF
cdr3_nt: TGTGCCAGCTATATGAACACTGAAGCTTTCTTT
d_call: -
v_call: TRBV28
clone_size: few
j_call: TRBJ1-1

cdr3_aa: CSGEADTQYF
cdr3_nt: TGCAGCGGGGAGGCAGATACGCAGTATTTT
d_call: -
v_call: TRBV29-1
clone_size: -
j_call: TRBJ2-3

cdr3_aa: CASSLGLAGATEETQYF
cdr3_nt: TGTGCCAGCAGTTTAGGACTAGCGGGTGCAACTGAAGAGACCCAGTACTTC
d_call: TRBD2
v_call: TRBV28
clone_size: -
j_call: TRBJ2-5

cdr3_aa: CASSLIIRGSKDGELFF
cdr3_nt: TGTGCCAGCAGCTTAATCATCCGCGGGAGTAAGGACGGGGAGCTGTTTTTT
d_call: TRBD2
v_call: TRBV7-9
clone_size: -
j_call: TRBJ2-2

cdr3_aa: CASSPDRGWPYEQYF
cdr3_nt: TGCGCCAGCAGCCCTGACAGAGGATGGCCCTACGAGCAGTACTTC
d_call: -
v_call: TRBV4-3
clone_size: -
j_call: TRBJ2-7

cdr3_aa: CASSFSPAGYVGNEQFF
cdr3_nt: TGTGCCAGCAGCTTTTCCCCAGCGGGATATGTGGGCAATGAGCAGTTCTTC
d_call: TRBD2
v_call: TRBV7-6
clone_size: -
j_call: TRBJ2-1

cdr3_aa: CASGPGVGYGYTF
cdr3_nt: TGTGCCAGCGGGCCAGGGGTAGGGTATGGCTACACCTTC
d_call: -
v_call: TRBV6-1
clone_size: -
j_call: TRBJ1-2

cdr3_aa: CASSIVLSSYNEQFF
cdr3_nt: TGTGCCAGTAGTATTGTCCTTAGCTCCTACAATGAGCAGTTCTTC
d_call: -
v_call: TRBV19
clone_size: -
j_call: TRBJ2-1

cdr3_aa: CASSDTAFLYSGANVLTF
cdr3_nt: TGTGCCAGCAGCGATACAGCTTTCCTATACTCTGGGGCCAACGTCCTGACTTTC
d_call: -
v_call: TRBV11-2
clone_size: -
j_call: TRBJ2-6

cdr3_aa: CASSFWADGHTEAFF
cdr3_nt: TGTGCCAGCAGTTTTTGGGCTGATGGGCACACTGAAGCTTTCTTT
d_call: -
v_call: TRBV28
clone_size: -
j_call: TRBJ1-1

cdr3_aa: CASSQDTGSPLHF
cdr3_nt: TGTGCCAGCAGCCAAGATACCGGTTCACCCCTCCACTTT
d_call: -
v_call: TRBV14
clone_size: -
j_call: TRBJ1-6

cdr3_aa: CASSFGTGITEAFF
cdr3_nt: TGTGCCAGCAGCTTTGGGACAGGGATCACTGAAGCTTTCTTT
d_call: TRBD1
v_call: TRBV5-8
clone_size: -
j_call: TRBJ1-1

cdr3_aa: CAWQIGNQPQHF
cdr3_nt: TGTGCCTGGCAGATCGGCAATCAGCCCCAGCATTTT
d_call: -
v_call: TRBV30
clone_size: few
j_call: TRBJ1-5

cdr3_aa: CASTGQGAHEQYF
cdr3_nt: TGTGCCAGCACGGGACAGGGGGCGCATGAGCAGTACTTC
d_call: TRBD1
v_call: TRBV27
clone_size: -
j_call: TRBJ2-7

cdr3_aa: CASSSLAGHYNEQFF
cdr3_nt: TGTGCCAGCAGCTCTCTAGCGGGGCATTACAATGAGCAGTTCTTC
d_call: TRBD2
v_call: TRBV7-3
clone_size: -
j_call: TRBJ2-1

cdr3_aa: CASSPREGAGEQYF
cdr3_nt: TGTGCCAGCAGTCCCCGGGAGGGGGCGGGTGAGCAGTACTTC
d_call: -
v_call: TRBV11-1
clone_size: -
j_call: TRBJ2-7

cdr3_aa: CASSKVGSGRANEQFF
cdr3_nt: TGTGCCAGCAGCAAAGTCGGTAGCGGGAGGGCCAATGAGCAGTTCTTC
d_call: -
v_call: TRBV21-1
clone_size: once
j_call: TRBJ2-1

cdr3_aa: CASTRKWTSTDTQYF
cdr3_nt: TGTGCCAGTACACGCAAGTGGACCTCCACAGATACGCAGTATTTT
d_call: -
v_call: TRBV19
clone_size: once
j_call: TRBJ2-3

cdr3_aa: CSVEESYNEQFF
cdr3_nt: TGCAGCGTTGAGGAGTCCTACAATGAGCAGTTCTTC
d_call: -
v_call: TRBV29-1
clone_size: -
j_call: TRBJ2-1

cdr3_aa: CSVLGPEAFF
cdr3_nt: TGCAGCGTCCTAGGCCCTGAAGCTTTCTTT
d_call: -
v_call: TRBV29-1
clone_size: -
j_call: TRBJ1-1

cdr3_aa: CASSPGLFLYEQYF
cdr3_nt: TGTGCCAGCAGCCCTGGACTCTTCCTCTACGAGCAGTACTTC
d_call: -
v_call: TRBV7-2
clone_size: -
j_call: TRBJ2-7

cdr3_aa: CASSPESGTDTQYF
cdr3_nt: TGTGCCAGCAGCCCGGAGAGTGGCACAGATACGCAGTATTTT
d_call: -
v_call: TRBV5-6
clone_size: -
j_call: TRBJ2-3

cdr3_aa: CASSAVGDEQPQHF
cdr3_nt: TGTGCCAGCAGTGCCGTGGGGGATGAGCAGCCCCAGCATTTT
d_call: -
v_call: TRBV2
clone_size: -
j_call: TRBJ1-5

cdr3_aa: CASSLWGQITGELFF
cdr3_nt: TGTGCCAGCAGTTTATGGGGTCAAATCACCGGGGAGCTGTTTTTT
d_call: -
v_call: TRBV27
clone_size: -
j_call: TRBJ2-2

cdr3_aa: CASSLLPSTSGTGELFF
cdr3_nt: TGTGCCAGCAGCTTACTACCCTCGACTAGCGGCACCGGGGAGCTGTTTTTT
d_call: TRBD2
v_call: TRBV7-6
clone_size: -
j_call: TRBJ2-2

cdr3_aa: CASSFGRNYGYTF
cdr3_nt: TGTGCCAGCAGTTTCGGCCGGAACTATGGCTACACCTTC
d_call: -
v_call: TRBV27
clone_size: -
j_call: TRBJ1-2

cdr3_aa: CASRDRGGEDEQYF
cdr3_nt: TGTGCCAGCAGAGACCGGGGAGGGGAGGATGAGCAGTACTTC
d_call: TRBD2
v_call: TRBV28
clone_size: once
j_call: TRBJ2-7

cdr3_aa: CASRYGTGAAEQYF
cdr3_nt: TGTGCCAGCAGATATGGGACAGGGGCAGCCGAGCAGTACTTC
d_call: TRBD1
v_call: TRBV28
clone_size: -
j_call: TRBJ2-7

cdr3_aa: CASSLDLRDRLDEQFF
cdr3_nt: TGTGCCAGCAGCTTAGACTTGCGGGACCGCTTGGATGAGCAGTTCTTC
d_call: -
v_call: TRBV11-2
clone_size: -
j_call: TRBJ2-1

cdr3_aa: CASWGKPNTGELFF
cdr3_nt: TGTGCCAGCTGGGGGAAGCCGAACACCGGGGAGCTGTTTTTT
d_call: -
v_call: TRBV7-9
clone_size: -
j_call: TRBJ2-2

cdr3_aa: CASSLVRVCGSPGNTIYF
cdr3_nt: TGTGCCAGCAGCTTAGTTCGGGTGTGTGGGAGTCCTGGAAACACCATATATTTT
d_call: -
v_call: TRBV11-3
clone_size: -
j_call: TRBJ1-3

cdr3_aa: CASSPTLGLAGVYGEQFF
cdr3_nt: TGTGCCAGCAGCCCGACCCTGGGACTAGCGGGAGTTTATGGTGAGCAGTTCTTC
d_call: TRBD2
v_call: TRBV2
clone_size: -
j_call: TRBJ2-1

cdr3_aa: CASSPGEVSFPQYF
cdr3_nt: TGTGCCAGCAGCCCGGGGGAAGTGAGTTTCCCCCAGTACTTC
d_call: -
v_call: TRBV6-1
clone_size: -
j_call: TRBJ2-5

cdr3_aa: CASSGFGGSGGYTF
cdr3_nt: TGTGCCAGCAGCGGTTTCGGGGGATCGGGAGGCTACACCTTC
d_call: -
v_call: TRBV9
clone_size: -
j_call: TRBJ1-2

cdr3_aa: CASNPDGTGYEQYF
cdr3_nt: TGTGCCAGCAACCCGGACGGGACGGGCTACGAGCAGTACTTC
d_call: -
v_call: TRBV28
clone_size: -
j_call: TRBJ2-7

cdr3_aa: CASSTRLAGAWETQYF
cdr3_nt: TGTGCCAGCAGCACGAGACTAGCGGGAGCGTGGGAGACCCAGTACTTC
d_call: TRBD2
v_call: TRBV7-9
clone_size: -
j_call: TRBJ2-5

cdr3_aa: CAIREQGASYEQYF
cdr3_nt: TGTGCCATCAGGGAACAGGGGGCTTCCTACGAGCAGTACTTC
d_call: TRBD1
v_call: TRBV10-3
clone_size: -
j_call: TRBJ2-7

cdr3_aa: CASSFSGTDEQFF
cdr3_nt: TGTGCCAGCAGTTTTTCGGGGACGGATGAGCAGTTCTTC
d_call: -
v_call: TRBV28
clone_size: -
j_call: TRBJ2-1